The subject of this entry is one TCR beta chain. No antigen is known for it. Samples came from healthy bone marrow donors. This specimen comes from a study of cytomegalovirus exposure and HLA in healthy donors. Study results and caveats: Based on reports, TCR beta sequences accurately predicted HLA-A and HLA-B alleles for most subjects. According to an earlier analysis, most TCR beta V segments yielded productive rearrangements about 87% or about 30% of the time.

60 Vbeta and 13 Jbeta primers were used in PCR. The protocol was immunoSEQ multiplex PCR, while the TCRdb copy is restricted to in-frame clones and leaves out a portion. The sample records 150,000 to 200,000 clones, around four fifths being singletons. Sequencing was done on a sample of PBMCs. The TCR originated in a man between 50 and 59 years old in good health and CMV-seropositive.

The CDR3 bases are TGTGCCAGCAGTTTTGGCGGGACAGGGAACGAGCAGTACTTC. Amino acid sequence: CASSFGGTGNEQYF. The chain links TRBV28 to TRBJ2-7; 9 nucleotides line up with TRBD1. Per the germline V gene, CDR1 is MDHEN and CDR2 is SYDVKM. CDR3 length: 14 amino acids. The J segment lost 5 bases and the V segment lost 3 bases, leaving 5 bases of the junction unmatched.